A selection of T cell receptor beta chains follows, all from one sample in a study of blood T cell repertoires in COVID-19. Some clones are missing from TCRdb's copy, which holds only in-frame ones; the method was immunoSEQ multiplex PCR. The sample has a few hundred thousand clones, more than 85% seen once. Sample: peripheral blood. These TCRs come from a man younger than 30 with active or convalescent COVID-19. CDR3s include the opening cysteine and the closing phenylalanine or tryptophan. The order of the fields is D gene, J gene, V gene, CDR3 protein. The D gene is left open where the match is weak.

.,TRBJ2-5,TRBV18,CASSPAGEETQYF
.,TRBJ2-3,TRBV9,CASSVSADTQYF
.,TRBJ1-2,TRBV29-1,CSVGGLADNYGYTF
.,TRBJ2-7,TRBV5-5,CATQKTGQRAYEQYF
TRBD1,TRBJ2-7,TRBV3-1/TRBV3-2,CASSLGTGDSYEQYF
.,TRBJ2-2,TRBV3-1/TRBV3-2,CASSQSPSGWELFF
.,TRBJ2-4,TRBV19,CASSSRDKQNIQYF
TRBD1,TRBJ2-3,TRBV10-3,CATGQGYTDTQYF
.,TRBJ2-5,TRBV30,CAWSVSGFGETQYF
TRBD2,TRBJ2-1,TRBV7-6,CASSSDETSGSNEQFF
TRBD1,TRBJ1-5,TRBV15,CATSRGTGNGQPQHF